These T cell receptor beta chains were read from a single sample in a study of blood T cell repertoires in COVID-19. Method: immunoSEQ multiplex PCR; TCRdb's copy keeps in-frame clones and lacks some. In the table there are about 210,000 clones, roughly 81% of which are singletons. The sequenced sample consisted of peripheral blood. These receptors all come from a woman aged 45-65 years with active or convalescent COVID-19. Each CDR3 is given with its conserved first and last residue. The D gene is left open where the match is weak. Only part of the rows carry a size: once, few, many, or a class if the clone is expanded.

>TRBV3-1/TRBV3-2|NA|TRBJ2-5|NA
CASSLDPRMEETQYF
>TRBV6-6|NA|TRBJ1-4|NA
CASSPGTFSTNEKLFF
>TRBV9|NA|TRBJ2-7|TRBD2
CASSLLGEGYEQYF
>TRBV5-6|few|TRBJ2-3|TRBD1
CASSLGQGITQYF
>TRBV2|NA|TRBJ2-7|TRBD2
CASRWGRTSGSYEQYF
>TRBV11-2|NA|TRBJ1-4|NA
CASSSWQGSEKLFF
>TRBV6-1|NA|TRBJ1-6|TRBD1
CASSGDRDPYNSPLHF
>TRBV12-3/TRBV12-4|NA|TRBJ1-1|NA
CASRTEEYTEAFF
>TRBV5-6|NA|TRBJ1-3|NA
CASSYRVSGNTIYF
>TRBV11-3|NA|TRBJ2-1|TRBD2
CASSLRTSDKGEQFF
>TRBV9|NA|TRBJ2-5|NA
CASSVGAGKETQYF
>TRBV5-1|NA|TRBJ2-2|TRBD2
CASSLEPSGINGELFF
>TRBV19|NA|TRBJ2-3|TRBD2
CASSMDLAGSTDTQYF
>TRBV25-1|NA|TRBJ2-3|NA
CASSESAGLNTDTQYF
>TRBV6-5|NA|TRBJ2-2|NA
CASSYQDTNTGELFF
>TRBV9|many|TRBJ1-2|TRBD1
CASSGDSLANYGYTF
>TRBV6-5|few|TRBJ1-3|TRBD1
CASRPGQGTGNTIYF
>TRBV24-1|NA|TRBJ2-2|NA
CATRARAGELFF
>TRBV12-5|NA|TRBJ2-5|TRBD1
CASGLVRQGPETQYF
>TRBV28|NA|TRBJ2-5|TRBD1
CASSREDRALETQYF
>TRBV5-1|NA|TRBJ1-4|NA
CASSLGAGYNEKLFF
>TRBV4-1|many|TRBJ2-2|NA
CASSLTPGINTGELFF
>TRBV28|NA|TRBJ1-5|NA
CASSSPGRVDQPQHF
>TRBV30|once|TRBJ2-7|NA
CAWSTGVTYEQYF
>TRBV7-9|NA|TRBJ2-6|NA
CASSLQGVGANVLTF
>TRBV30|NA|TRBJ2-1|NA
CAYNSREYYNEQFF
>TRBV7-9|once|TRBJ2-3|NA
CASSSRGDTQYF
>TRBV5-4|NA|TRBJ2-2|NA
CASSLGPPGERAGELFF